These 16 T cell receptor beta chains originate from one sample sequenced in a study of identical twins. From the 5' RACE reads, TCRdb called clonotypes with MiXCR, one entry per CDR3 protein. The sample records 150,000 or so distinct CDR3 sequences, 3% to 4% being singletons. The sample comprised memory T cells sorted from blood. The receptors come from a man aged 18 to 30 in good health.

This clonotype was seen repeatedly, ten times or more. The chain couples TRBV7-3 to TRBJ2-1, with 8 bases aligning to TRBD2. Germline V CDR1 and CDR2: SGHTA, FQGTGA. The junction had 3 bases not matched to a gene; V was cut back by 4 bases and J by 7 bases. The CDR3 loop spans 13 amino acids. The CDR3 region is CASSSPGGNEQFF. The CDR3, as DNA: TGTGCCAGCAGCTCCCCGGGGGGGAATGAGCAGTTCTTC. Based on the CDR3 plus reference TRBV7-3 and TRBJ2-1, the full variable domain is GAGVSQTPSNKVTEKGKYVELRCDPISGHTALYWYRQSLGQGPEFLIYFQGTGAADDSGLPNDRFFAVRPEGSVSTLKIQRTERGDSAVYLCASSSPGGNEQFFGPGTRLTVL.

There are a few counts of this clonotype. The genes are TRBV6-2 or TRBV6-3 and TRBJ1-5; perhaps TRBD1 as D (5 bases). The germline gives CDR1 MNHEY, CDR2 SVGEGT. This CDR3 is built from 15 residues. V shed 2 bases and J shed 4 bases, with 12 bases lying between them. CDR3 loop: CASSYDGGGNQPQHF. In nucleotides, the CDR3 is TGTGCCAGCAGTTACGACGGGGGGGGAAATCAGCCCCAGCATTTT.

This clonotype has a count of ten or more. V gene TRBV24-1 combines with J gene TRBJ2-1; D is possibly TRBD2 (6 bases). V was clipped by 4 bases and J by 6 bases, with 12 bases between them. The CDR3 runs to 14 residues. Germline CDR1 KGHDR, CDR2 SFDVKD. This CDR3 is CATSEPSTSNEQFF. CDR3 DNA: TGTGCCACCAGTGAGCCCTCGACTAGCAATGAGCAGTTCTTC.

In its sample, this clonotype was seen many times. CDR3: CASSSRDPRGTQYF. As DNA, the CDR3 is TGTGCCAGCAGCTCCCGGGACCCCCGTGGGACCCAGTACTTC. The chain employs TRBV7-9 and TRBJ2-5; D might be TRBD1 or TRBD2, each matching 5 bases. Germline V gene sequence: CDR1 SEHNR, CDR2 FQNEAQ (reference sequence). The CDR3 extends over 14 amino acids. Trimming took off 4 bases at V and 7 bases at J, with 16 bases between the two ends.

Many counts were recorded for this clonotype. The gene calls are TRBV24-1 and TRBJ2-3; TRBD2 is a possible D gene (5 bases). With 7 bases removed from V and 6 bases from J, the gap between germline ends came to 13 bases. The CDR3 runs to 13 residues. Germline V gene sequence: CDR1 KGHDR, CDR2 SFDVKD. The CDR3 coding sequence is TGTGCCACCAGGTCCCGGGGTGGGGATACGCAGTATTTT. Translated, it gives CATRSRGGDTQYF.

This clonotype was counted at least ten times. The gene calls are TRBV12-3 or TRBV12-4 and TRBJ1-1, with 11 bases aligning to TRBD1. The CDR3 length is 13 residues. The J segment lost 11 bases and the V segment lost 1 base, leaving 3 bases of the junction unmatched. In DNA, the CDR3 is TGTGCCAGCAGTTTAGGGACAGGGGGCTCGGCTTTCTTT. Its translation is CASSLGTGGSAFF.

The sample holds many counts of this clonotype. The chain links TRBV2 to TRBJ2-2; D unclear. Germline CDR1 and CDR2: SNHLY and FYNNEI. The CDR3 runs to 14 residues. Between the trimmed V and J ends, which lost 3 bases and 7 bases, there was a span of 12 bases. The CDR3 protein is CASSDLRSGGELFF. CDR3 sequence (DNA): TGTGCCAGCAGTGATCTGAGGTCGGGCGGGGAGCTGTTTTTT.

This clonotype turned up a few times. The chain employs TRBV6-1 and TRBJ2-7, with D unresolved. Germline V gives CDR1 MNHNS, CDR2 SASEGT. Trimming took off 1 base at V and 0 bases at J, with 10 bases between the two ends. The CDR3 is 15 amino acids. The CDR3 DNA follows: TGTGCCAGCAGTGAAGTCGACTGGAGCTCCTACGAGCAGTACTTC. Amino acid sequence: CASSEVDWSSYEQYF.

This clonotype was seen ten or more times. The gene calls are TRBV12-3 or TRBV12-4 and TRBJ2-1; possible D gene TRBD2, 5 bases. CDR3 length: 12 amino acids. The V end lost 6 bases, the J end lost 12 bases, and 15 bases lay between the germline ends. The CDR3 DNA reads as TGTGCCAGCAGCCCCACTAGTCGGGGGCAGTTCTTC. The encoded protein is CASSPTSRGQFF.

Ten or more counts support this clonotype. The V call is TRBV9, the J call TRBJ2-7; weak D call: TRBD2 (6 bases). Trimming left V 2 bases short and J 3 bases short, with 12 bases between. In germline, CDR1 is SGDLS, CDR2 YYNGEE. This CDR3 has 14 amino acids. CDR3 loop: CASSVGGVGYEQYF. CDR3 coding DNA: TGTGCCAGCAGCGTCGGCGGGGTAGGCTACGAGCAGTACTTC.

There are many counts of this clonotype. V is TRBV2 and J is TRBJ1-5, with 10 bases identical to TRBD1. Germline CDR1 is SNHLY and CDR2 is FYNNEI. V shed 6 bases and J 3 bases; nucleotides not matched to a gene: 2. The length of the CDR3 is 14 residues. CDR3 region: CASRGTGANQPQHF. CDR3 nucleotides: TGTGCCAGCAGAGGGACAGGGGCCAATCAGCCCCAGCATTTT. The entire variable domain, with the rest obtained from reference TRBV2 and TRBJ1-5, is as follows: EPEVTQTPSHQVTQMGQEVILRCVPISNHLYFYWYRQILGQKVEFLVSFYNNEISEKSEIFDDQFSVERPDGSNFTLKIRSTKLEDSAMYFCASRGTGANQPQHFGDGTRLSIL.

This clonotype was detected many times. This chain links TRBV7-8 with TRBJ1-1; D is unclear. The length of the CDR3 is 15 residues. Germline V gives CDR1 SGHVS, CDR2 FQNEAQ. Trimming pared 1 base from V and 7 bases from J, leaving 16 bases between. The CDR3 sequence: CASSLGALGEREAFF. CDR3 DNA: TGTGCCAGCAGCTTAGGAGCGCTGGGTGAGCGTGAAGCTTTCTTT.

In this sample, this clonotype turned up many times. The CDR3 spells CASRHRGTPYEQYF. The CDR3 region has the DNA TGTGCCAGCAGGCACAGGGGTACCCCCTACGAGCAGTACTTC. This chain joins TRBV5-5 and TRBJ2-7; TRBD1 matches at 7 bases. CDR3 size: 14 residues. The germline V gene has CDR1 SGHKS and CDR2 YYEKEE (reference sequence). V dropped 5 bases and J dropped 2; count of bases not matched to a gene: 7.

This clonotype was seen more than once but under ten times. The V and J genes are TRBV7-2 and TRBJ2-1; the match to TRBD1 covers 9 bases. Germline V gene sequence: CDR1 SGHTA, CDR2 FQGNSA. The trim removed 6 bases at V and 4 bases at J, leaving 7 bases unmatched. CDR3 size: 15 residues. The CDR3 nucleotides are TGTGCCAGCAGTGCCGGGACAGGGAATTACAATGAGCAGTTCTTC. Protein: CASSAGTGNYNEQFF.

This clonotype was counted many times. The chain employs TRBV28 and TRBJ1-1; D gene unclear. This CDR3 comprises 14 residues. The germline gives CDR1 MDHEN, CDR2 SYDVKM. Trimming shortened V by 5 bases and J by 2 bases, and 12 bases separated the two germline ends. CDR3 in DNA: TGTGCCAGCAGTCCGACACAGCACAACACTGAAGCTTTCTTT. It yields the protein CASSPTQHNTEAFF.

This clonotype was recorded many times. The gene calls are TRBV5-1 and TRBJ2-7; 11 bases are a match to TRBD1. Germline V gives CDR1 SGHRS, CDR2 YFSETQ. CDR3 length: 16 residues. The V segment lost 0 bases and the J segment 4 bases; nucleotides outside the gene matches: 6. The CDR3 here is CASSLDPGQGVYEQYF. Here the CDR3 DNA reads TGCGCCAGCAGCTTGGACCCGGGACAGGGGGTTTACGAGCAGTACTTC.